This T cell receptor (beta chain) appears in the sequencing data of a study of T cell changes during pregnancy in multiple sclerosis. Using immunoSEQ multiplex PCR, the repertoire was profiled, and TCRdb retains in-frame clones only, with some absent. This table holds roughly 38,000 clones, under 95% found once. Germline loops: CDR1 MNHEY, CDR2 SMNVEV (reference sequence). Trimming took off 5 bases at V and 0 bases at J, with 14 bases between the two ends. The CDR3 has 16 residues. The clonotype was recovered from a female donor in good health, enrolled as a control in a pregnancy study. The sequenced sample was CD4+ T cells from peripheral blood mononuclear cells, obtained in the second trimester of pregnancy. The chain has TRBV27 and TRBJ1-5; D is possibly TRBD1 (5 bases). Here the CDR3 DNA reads TGTGCCAGCAGTCCCCGAACAGGTTATAGCAATCAGCCCCAGCATTTT. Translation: CASSPRTGYSNQPQHF.